Following are 14 T cell receptor beta chains from one sample sequenced in a study of post-analysis software for immune sequencing data. Whole-study results and caveats: TRBV5-6, TRBV5-1 and TRBV20-1 belonged to a set of about 5 TRBV segments that were more frequent in patients than controls.

Each TCR beta cDNA library carried unique molecular identifiers. TCRdb re-called the PCR reads with MiXCR, one entry per CDR3 protein. Of 350,000 to 500,000 distinct CDR3 sequences in the sample, 30% to 45% were seen once. These receptors' antigens are unknown. Source material: blood. These receptors came from a girl aged 2 to 9 with multiple sclerosis.

A few counts support this clonotype. The chain couples TRBV10-1 to TRBJ2-1; D remains unclear. CDR1 and CDR2 (germline): WNHNN, SYGVQD (reference sequence). V lost 2 bases, J lost 6 bases, and 14 bases lay in between. The CDR3 spans 15 residues. The CDR3, as DNA: TGCGCCAGCAGTGAGGAACCCTTCGCCCCCAATGAGCAGTTCTTC. The encoded protein is CASSEEPFAPNEQFF.

The gene calls are TRBV6-2 or TRBV6-3 and TRBJ2-1; no clear D gene. The CDR3 runs to 15 residues. V was clipped by 0 bases and J by 5 bases, with 11 bases between them. Looked up from germline, CDR1 is MNHEY and CDR2 is SVGEGT. The CDR3 DNA reads TGTGCCAGCAGTTACTCGACGAGTCGCGACAATGAGCAGTTCTTC. Amino acids: CASSYSTSRDNEQFF.

This clonotype was seen many times. The V and J genes are TRBV4-1 and TRBJ2-5, with TRBD2 matching 10 bases. The CDR3 is 20 residues long. Germline CDR1 MGHRA, CDR2 YSYEKL. Trimming cost V 0 bases and J 2 bases; bases outside gene matches: 15. The CDR3 coding sequence is TGCGCCAGCAGCCAAGAAATGAATGCCCTCGGGACTAGCGAACAAGAGACCCAGTACTTC. Its protein is CASSQEMNALGTSEQETQYF.

This chain joins TRBV6-1 and TRBJ2-5; TRBD2 aligns across 13 bases. Germline V gene lookup returns CDR1 MNHNS and CDR2 SASEGT. This CDR3 region has 17 residues. V dropped 4 bases and J dropped 5; count of bases not matched to a gene: 10. CDR3 region: CASSGQLLAGGRETQYF. CDR3 nucleotide sequence: TGTGCCAGCAGTGGACAACTACTAGCGGGGGGGCGGGAGACCCAGTACTTC.

This sequence joins TRBV10-3 and TRBJ2-5; TRBD2 might be the D (6 bases). The CDR3 runs 13 residues. In germline, CDR1 is ENHRY, CDR2 SYGVKD. The ends were cut back, 6 bases at V and 0 bases at J, with 8 bases in the middle. The DNA of the CDR3 is TGTGCCATCAGGAGCGGGTACCAAGAGACCCAGTACTTC. Translating gives CAIRSGYQETQYF.

V usage is TRBV29-1 and J usage is TRBJ2-6; TRBD1 matches 9 bases. The CDR3 is made up of 17 amino acids. The V gene end was trimmed by 4 bases and the J gene end by 1 base; junction bases not matched to a gene: 8. Germline-derived CDR1 and CDR2 are SQVTM and ANQGSEA. CDR3 residues: CSVAPGTGRSGANVLTF. As DNA, the CDR3 is TGCAGCGTTGCCCCCGGGACAGGGAGATCTGGGGCCAACGTCCTGACTTTC.

The V and J genes are TRBV28 and TRBJ1-2, with TRBD1 matching over 8 bases. The CDR3 spans 18 residues. Germline assignment: CDR1 MDHEN and CDR2 SYDVKM. V shed 6 bases and J 4 bases; nucleotides not matched to a gene: 19. CDR3 in DNA: TGTGCCAGCAGCTTCACCACCCGAATCGACAGGGGTCCCTATGGCTACACCTTC. Translation: CASSFTTRIDRGPYGYTF.

The genes are TRBV10-3 and TRBJ1-5, with D hard to call. CDR1 and CDR2 (germline): ENHRY, SYGVKD. V shed 5 bases and J shed 2 bases, with 13 bases lying between them. The CDR3 consists of 15 residues. The DNA of the CDR3 is TGTGCCATCAGTCCTAATACACCTGGCAATCAGCCCCAGCATTTT. Translation: CAISPNTPGNQPQHF.

V usage is TRBV18 and J usage is TRBJ2-1, with TRBD2 identical over 12 bases. Germline V gives CDR1 KGHSH, CDR2 LQKENI. Trimming at V came to 1 base and at J to 4 bases, leaving 2 bases not matched to a gene. The CDR3 is 16 residues long. CDR3 residues: CASSPLTSGGYNEQFF. The CDR3 DNA reads as TGTGCCAGCTCACCACTGACTAGCGGGGGATACAATGAGCAGTTCTTC. The full variable domain, with the rest looked up from reference TRBV18 and TRBJ2-1, is NAGVMQNPRHLVRRRGQEARLRCSPMKGHSHVYWYRQLPEEGLKFMVYLQKENIIDESGMPKERFSAEFPKEGPSILRIQQVVRGDSAAYFCASSPLTSGGYNEQFFGPGTRLTVL.

The chain is built from TRBV6-4 and TRBJ1-1, with D hard to call. The CDR3 has 14 amino acids. The ends were cut back, 0 bases at V and 2 bases at J, with 7 bases in the middle. Germline values: CDR1 MRHNA, CDR2 SNTAGT. This chain's CDR3 is CASSDSAFNTEAFF. The CDR3 nucleotides are TGTGCCAGCAGTGACTCGGCGTTTAACACTGAAGCTTTCTTT.

This clonotype was seen only once. A clone one base away is much larger, so this may be a read error. The chain couples TRBV7-2 to TRBJ2-1; possibly TRBD2 for D (6 bases). Germline values: CDR1 SGHTA, CDR2 FQGNSA. Trimming stripped 5 bases from V and 13 bases from J, with 18 bases between. CDR3 length equals 13 residues. The CDR3 spells CASSPGLRETQFF. The CDR3 DNA reads as TGTGCCAGCAGCCCAGGACTACGAGAGACCCAGTTCTTC.

This chain uses TRBV13 with TRBJ2-7; 13 positions match TRBD2. This CDR3 has 17 amino acids. J gave up 5 bases and V 4 bases, and 11 bases lay outside the gene matches. CDR1 and CDR2 (germline): PRHDT, FYEKMQ (reference sequence). Here the CDR3 reads CASSSTSGRRSVDEQYF. For the CDR3, the DNA is TGTGCCAGCAGCTCGACTAGCGGGAGGCGCTCTGTGGACGAGCAGTACTTC.

The rearrangement uses TRBV4-2 and TRBJ2-3; maybe TRBD2 (6 bases). The V end was cut by 2 bases, the J end by 4 bases, with 16 bases between. The CDR3 covers 16 residues. CDR1 is LGHNA and CDR2 is YNFKEQ in the germline V gene. CDR3 in amino acids: CASSQMWSSEADTQYF. DNA of the CDR3: TGTGCCAGCAGCCAAATGTGGTCTAGCGAAGCAGATACGCAGTATTTT.

The chain is built from TRBV20-1 and TRBJ2-6; possibly TRBD2 for D (6 bases). Germline V gene data show CDR1 as DFQATT and CDR2 as SNEGSKA (reference sequence). The CDR3 has 19 residues. V was clipped by 1 base and J by 0 bases, with 19 bases between them. CDR3: CSARGLTGEVVSGANVLTF. CDR3 DNA sequence: TGCAGTGCTAGAGGTTTGACGGGAGAAGTGGTCTCTGGGGCCAACGTCCTGACTTTC.